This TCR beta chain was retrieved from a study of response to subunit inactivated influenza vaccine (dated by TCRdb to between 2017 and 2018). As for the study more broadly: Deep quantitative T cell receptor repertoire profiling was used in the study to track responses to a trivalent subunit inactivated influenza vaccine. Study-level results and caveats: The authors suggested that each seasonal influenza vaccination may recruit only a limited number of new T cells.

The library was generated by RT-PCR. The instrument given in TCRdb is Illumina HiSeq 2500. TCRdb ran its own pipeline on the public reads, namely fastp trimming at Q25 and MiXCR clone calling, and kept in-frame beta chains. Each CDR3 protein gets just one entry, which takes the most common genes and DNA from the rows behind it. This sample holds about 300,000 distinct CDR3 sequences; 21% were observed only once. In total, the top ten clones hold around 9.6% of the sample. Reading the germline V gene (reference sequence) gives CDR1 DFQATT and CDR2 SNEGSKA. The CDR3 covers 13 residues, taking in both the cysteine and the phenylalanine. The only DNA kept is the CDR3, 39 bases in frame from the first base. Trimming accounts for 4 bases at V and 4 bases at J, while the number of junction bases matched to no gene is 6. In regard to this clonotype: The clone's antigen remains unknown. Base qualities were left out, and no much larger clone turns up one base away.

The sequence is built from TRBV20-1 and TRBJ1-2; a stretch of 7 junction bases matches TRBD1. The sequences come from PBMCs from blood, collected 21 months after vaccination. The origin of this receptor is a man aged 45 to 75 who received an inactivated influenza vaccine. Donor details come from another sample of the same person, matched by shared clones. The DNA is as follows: TGCAGTGCTAAGACAGGGAGAGGCTATGGCTACACCTTC. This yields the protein CSAKTGRGYGYTF.